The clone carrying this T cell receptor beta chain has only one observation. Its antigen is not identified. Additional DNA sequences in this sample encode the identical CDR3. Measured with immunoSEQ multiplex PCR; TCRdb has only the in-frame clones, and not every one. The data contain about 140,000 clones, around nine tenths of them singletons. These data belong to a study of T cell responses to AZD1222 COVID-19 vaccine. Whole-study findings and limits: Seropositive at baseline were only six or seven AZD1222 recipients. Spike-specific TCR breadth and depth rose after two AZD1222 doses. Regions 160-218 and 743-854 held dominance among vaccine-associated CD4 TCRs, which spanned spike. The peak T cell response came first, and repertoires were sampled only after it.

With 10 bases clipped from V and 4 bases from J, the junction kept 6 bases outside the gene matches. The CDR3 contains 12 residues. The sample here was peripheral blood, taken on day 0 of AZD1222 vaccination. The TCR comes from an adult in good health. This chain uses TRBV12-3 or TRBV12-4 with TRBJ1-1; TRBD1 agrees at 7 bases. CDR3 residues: CATRQGGTEAFF. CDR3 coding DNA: TGTGCCACCAGACAGGGAGGCACTGAAGCTTTCTTT.